This T cell receptor beta chain came from a study of blood T cell repertoires in COVID-19. Study at large: There were acute and convalescent COVID-19 samples, and they came from the United States, Italy and Spain. T cells, B-cell-depleted T cells, or PBMCs provided the cDNA or gDNA that served as material.

In this sample, this clone turned up once. Original processing notes: Amplification with reference gene primers provided the estimates of nucleated cell counts. Sequenced by immunoSEQ multiplex PCR; TCRdb stores in-frame clones only, minus some. Clone size and V and J calls were adopted from that table, with D and trimming inferred from the DNA. The table includes about 18,000 clones, about 87% detected once. The CDR3 is 14 amino acids. Germline assignment: CDR1 MDHEN and CDR2 SYDVKM. Deletions cut 2 bases from V and 3 bases from J, with 10 bases between. This chain links TRBV28 with TRBJ1-2; the D gene is possibly TRBD1 (6 bases). The source material was peripheral blood. This receptor was obtained from a human donor in a cohort sampled during active COVID-19. CDR3 DNA sequence: TGTGCCAGCAGTTTAGTGGCAGGGGACTATGGCTACACCTTC. Its protein product is CASSLVAGDYGYTF.